Included here is one T cell receptor beta chain sequence, with context. A much larger clone sits a single nucleotide away, making a read error possible. This entry belongs to a study of blood T cell repertoires in COVID-19. Study-level background: Sources were T cells, B-cell-depleted T cells, or PBMCs; the material itself was cDNA or gDNA.

Unmatched junction bases numbered 5, after V lost 4 bases and J lost 1 base. Looked up from germline, CDR1 is SGDLS and CDR2 is YYNGEE. This CDR3 comprises 15 residues. Clones were sequenced by immunoSEQ multiplex PCR, and TCRdb holds only the in-frame ones, with some missing. The sample carries some 250,000 clones, approximately 86% recorded once. Material for sequencing was peripheral blood. This sequence was found in a woman in her twenties or thirties who had recovered from COVID-19. The chain carries TRBV9 and TRBJ2-1; TRBD1 matches at 7 bases. The CDR3 region is CASSPLGQSYNEQFF. CDR3 coding DNA: TGTGCCAGCAGCCCACTGGGACAGTCCTACAATGAGCAGTTCTTC. Full variable domain (outside the CDR3, taken from reference TRBV9 and TRBJ2-1): DSGVTQTPKHLITATGQRVTLRCSPRSGDLSVYWYQQSLDQGLQFLIQYYNGEERAKGNILERFSAQQFPDLHSELNLSSLELGDSALYFCASSPLGQSYNEQFFGPGTRLTVL.